The 20 T cell receptor beta chains in this list originate from one sample, sequenced in a study of metastatic and nonmetastatic thyroid tumors. The entire patient cohort was treatment-naive prior to thyroid surgery. MiXCR re-clonotyped the PCR reads for TCRdb. The repertoire holds fewer than 9,000 clones, roughly 35% seen once, with around 40% in the top ten. The specimen was tumor tissue. These receptors were obtained from a female donor with papillary thyroid cancer or a benign thyroid nodule (not recorded which). Some clones in this sample may be carry-over from other donors' samples.

The rearrangement uses TRBV19 and TRBJ2-7; possibly TRBD2 for D (6 bases). Germline V gene sequence: CDR1 LNHDA, CDR2 SQIVND (reference sequence). This CDR3 comprises 15 residues. The ends were cut back, 8 bases at V and 0 bases at J, with 17 bases in the middle. CDR3 nucleotide sequence: TGTGCCAGTTCTAGCGACCCCATGAGCTCCTACGAGCAGTACTTC. It translates to CASSSDPMSSYEQYF.

V and J are TRBV5-8 and TRBJ1-6; a possible D gene is TRBD1 (6 bases). Germline lookup yields CDR1 SGHTS and CDR2 YDEGEE. V lost 2 bases and J 9 bases, leaving 9 bases between the germline ends. The CDR3 is 13 residues long. This chain's CDR3 is CASSFTGSSPLHF. The DNA for the CDR3 is TGTGCCAGCAGCTTTACAGGGAGTTCACCCCTCCACTTT.

The chain combines TRBV20-1 with TRBJ2-1; 10 bases align to TRBD2. The V and J ends lost 0 bases and 10 bases, in that order; junction bases with no gene match: 9. CDR3 size: 15 residues. Germline V gene lookup returns CDR1 DFQATT and CDR2 SNEGSKA (reference sequence). The CDR3 DNA reads as TGCAGTGCTAGAGAACCAGCGGGAGGGCCTGGAGAGCAGTTCTTC. Protein: CSAREPAGGPGEQFF.

V gene TRBV20-1 combines with J gene TRBJ2-2; D possibly corresponds to TRBD1 (5 bases). Germline CDR1 and CDR2: DFQATT and SNEGSKA (reference sequence). The CDR3 is 11 amino acids. Trimming stripped 6 bases from V and 7 bases from J, with 9 bases between. CDR3 sequence: CSAKGNGELFF. The CDR3 bases are TGCAGTGCCAAGGGGAACGGGGAGCTGTTTTTT.

This clone was counted between two and nine times. The J gene is TRBJ2-2, the V gene TRBV11-3; D could derive from TRBD1 or TRBD2 (5 bases each). There are 14 residues in the CDR3. Per germline, CDR1 SGHNT and CDR2 YENEEA. Trimming removed 8 bases at V and 4 bases at J, with 14 bases between. CDR3 residues: CASCRDLITGELFF. In DNA form, the CDR3 reads TGTGCCAGCTGCCGGGACCTCATCACCGGGGAGCTGTTTTTT.

V and J are TRBV6-2 or TRBV6-3 and TRBJ2-2; 7 nucleotides align to TRBD2. The CDR3 contains 15 residues. The junction had 8 bases not matched to a gene; V was cut back by 7 bases and J by 3 bases. Germline CDR1 and CDR2: MNHEY and SVGEGT. CDR3 sequence: CASKGYRGDTGELFF. As DNA, the CDR3 is TGTGCCAGCAAAGGCTATCGGGGGGACACCGGGGAGCTGTTTTTT.

There are a few counts of this clone. The genes are TRBV6-1 and TRBJ2-3; a weak D match, TRBD1 (5 bases). The CDR3 is 14 residues long. CDR1 MNHNS and CDR2 SASEGT come from the germline V gene. The V gene lost 3 bases and the J gene lost 4 bases, with 11 bases spanning the gap. CDR3 region: CASSDRAEADTQYF. DNA for the CDR3: TGTGCCAGCAGTGACAGGGCAGAAGCAGATACGCAGTATTTT.

The sample holds a few counts of this clone. V is TRBV6-1 and J is TRBJ1-5, with TRBD1 identical over 10 bases. The germline V gene has CDR1 MNHNS and CDR2 SASEGT. The CDR3 is made up of 15 amino acids. Losses at the gene ends were 5 bases for V and 8 bases for J; bases not matched to a gene: 9. CDR3 sequence: CASSPGQGKRKPQHF. CDR3 nucleotides: TGTGCCAGCAGTCCGGGACAGGGGAAGAGGAAGCCCCAGCATTTT.

In this sample, this clone is large (0.1 to 1%). V and J are TRBV30 and TRBJ1-1; D uncertain. Per germline, CDR1 GTSNPN and CDR2 SVGIG (reference sequence). V was pared by 4 bases and J by 3 bases, with 9 bases between. There are 12 residues in the CDR3. The CDR3 nucleotides read TGTGCCTGGAAGCATTTGGACACTGAAGCTTTCTTT. As protein: CAWKHLDTEAFF.

This clone is medium-sized within its sample. The V gene is TRBV5-1, the J gene TRBJ2-4; D not certain. The CDR3 extends over 13 amino acids. Trimming removed 2 bases from V and 0 bases from J, with 3 bases in between. Per the germline V gene, CDR1 is SGHRS and CDR2 is YFSETQ. CDR3: CASSFQAKNIQYF. CDR3 DNA: TGCGCCAGCAGCTTCCAAGCCAAAAACATTCAGTACTTC.

Ten or more counts support this clone. Since a much larger clone is just one base distant, this may be a read error. The V gene is TRBV5-1, the J gene TRBJ2-7; D possibly corresponds to TRBD1 (5 bases). Trimming stripped 1 base from V and 6 bases from J, with 11 bases between. The CDR3 loop spans 13 amino acids. CDR1 and CDR2 from the germline V gene are SGHRS and YFSETQ. The CDR3 here is CASSLRQGCEQYF. The CDR3 bases are TGCGCCAGCAGCTTGAGGCAGGGCTGCGAGCAGTACTTC.

This clone occurred a few times. One end of the junction is discordant with germline, which a read error may explain. The V gene is TRBV28, the J gene TRBJ2-7; D not resolved. The CDR3 totals 11 residues. Germline CDR1 MDHEN, CDR2 SYDVKM. The DNA for the CDR3 is TGTACCAGCAGTTCCGGGTGGGAGCAGTACTTC. Protein sequence: CTSSSGWEQYF.

This clone was observed a few times. The CDR3 DNA sequence: TGTGCCAGCAGCCCGACTGGTTCCTACGAGCAGTACGTC. This encodes CASSPTGSYEQYV. V and J are TRBV6-1 and TRBJ2-7; no firm D call. Trimming shortened V by 6 bases and J by 1 base, and 10 bases separated the two germline ends. This CDR3 spans 13 amino acids. The germline CDR1 and CDR2 sequences are MNHNS and SASEGT.

In the case of this clone: An end of the junction does not agree with germline; a read error may underlie this. As DNA, the CDR3 is TGTGACAGCAGCTTAGATATCGGACCTTCCCTCAATGAGCAGTTCTTC. It yields the protein CDSSLDIGPSLNEQFF. The chain employs TRBV11-2 and TRBJ2-1, with no clear D. This CDR3 comprises 16 residues. Germline V lookup: CDR1 SGHAT, CDR2 FQNNGV.

This chain links TRBV4-2 with TRBJ2-3, with D hard to call. The ends were cut back, 5 bases at V and 2 bases at J, with 14 bases in the middle. Germline values: CDR1 LGHNA, CDR2 YNFKEQ. The CDR3 has 15 residues. The CDR3 DNA reads as TGTGCCAGCAGCTCGGGTGAGCTTCTCACAGATACGCAGTATTTT. Residues: CASSSGELLTDTQYF.

This chain uses TRBV9 with TRBJ1-3, with D uncertain. The CDR3 has 14 amino acids. The germline V and J ends were trimmed by 0 bases and 7 bases, with 11 bases remaining between them. Germline assignment: CDR1 SGDLS and CDR2 YYNGEE. Here the CDR3 reads CASSVDPKGNTIYF. In nucleotides, the CDR3 is TGTGCCAGCAGCGTAGACCCTAAGGGCAACACCATATATTTT.

This chain uses TRBV6-1 with TRBJ2-5, with D possibly being TRBD1 or TRBD2 (5 bases each). V was shortened by 7 bases and J by 1 base, with 19 bases between the two germline ends. Germline V gene sequence: CDR1 MNHNS, CDR2 SASEGT. CDR3 length: 16 amino acids. The CDR3 nucleotides are TGTGCCAGCACTACCACCGGGACCGCACGCCAAGAGACCCAGTACTTC. Protein product: CASTTTGTARQETQYF.

V gene TRBV5-1 combines with J gene TRBJ1-1; TRBD1 might be the D (6 bases). Trimming shortened V by 5 bases and J by 4 bases, and 15 bases separated the two germline ends. This CDR3 comprises 14 residues. Germline V CDR1 and CDR2: SGHRS, YFSETQ. The CDR3 loop reads CASRATGSTTEAFF. The DNA for the CDR3 is TGCGCCAGCAGGGCCACAGGGTCGACCACTGAAGCTTTCTTT.

This clone was found many times. A much larger clone lies a single base off, so this may be a read error. The chain combines TRBV7-3 with TRBJ1-1, with unresolved D. Germline CDR1 reads SGHTA; CDR2 reads FQGTGA. This CDR3 comprises 13 residues. This CDR3 reads CASSLGRGTEASF. DNA of the CDR3: TGTGCCAGCAGCTTGGGTCGCGGCACTGAAGCTTCCTTT.

This clone was observed at least ten times. The rearrangement links TRBV7-9 to TRBJ2-5; TRBD2 matches at 10 bases. CDR3 length: 16 residues. Germline V gene data show CDR1 as SEHNR and CDR2 as FQNEAQ (reference sequence). Unmatched junction bases numbered 8, after V lost 5 bases and J lost 2 bases. The CDR3, as DNA: TGTGCCAGCAGCGGTTATGGACTAGCGGAACAAGAGACCCAGTACTTC. Its protein is CASSGYGLAEQETQYF.